In this sample, the clone carrying this T cell receptor (beta chain) turned up many times. The antigen remains unidentified. The data stem from a study of T cells in Graves' hyperthyroidism and ophthalmopathy. Whole-study results and caveats: Separation of ophthalmopathy from stable hyperthyroidism was achieved by a 13 V-J model. Blood held most thyroid clonotypes expanded above 0.001 frequency.

PBMCs were obtained from 10 ml fresh peripheral blood. RNA transcripts served as the template for amplifying TCR beta CDR3 regions. Researchers ran a first-round RT-PCR on the TCR CDR3 using the HTBI primer set. TCRdb reprocessed the multiplex PCR reads via MiXCR and lists one record per CDR3 protein. The table includes 400,000 to 600,000 distinct CDR3 sequences, roughly 20% detected once. Trimming removed 7 bases from V and 4 bases from J; junction bases left unmatched: 5. The CDR3 spans 13 residues. Germline V gene data show CDR1 as MDHEN and CDR2 as SYDVKM. This chain connects TRBV28 to TRBJ1-2; 8 bases are shared with TRBD1. The specimen sequenced was blood. This TCR was sampled from a man in his late teens or twenties with Graves' hyperthyroidism. This CDR3 is CASTNTGGYGYTF. The CDR3 bases are TGTGCCAGCACCAACACAGGGGGCTATGGCTACACCTTC.